This TCR beta chain was documented in a study of graft-versus-host responses after intestinal transplantation. Study at large: Transplant types were multivisceral, liver-intestinal, or isolated intestinal. Every transplant recipient was induced with anti-thymocyte globulin, then maintained on tacrolimus and steroids for about 3 years.

Trimming shortened V by 2 bases and J by 4 bases, and 20 bases separated the two germline ends. Germline CDR1 reads MGHRA; CDR2 reads YSYEKL. The CDR3 consists of 17 residues. Whole-study results and caveats: Detected in recipient marrow were GvH clones, some of which were first observed in ileum or blood. The presence of high graft-versus-host to host-versus-graft clonal ratios in allografts characterized patients with graft-donor T cell macrochimerism.

Concerning this clone: The target antigen is unknown.

Libraries were prepared by immunoSEQ multiplex PCR; TCRdb keeps only in-frame clonotypes and omits some of them. The profile covers roughly 92,000 clones, with 88% appearing a single time and roughly 0.28% taken by the ten largest. The rearrangement joins TRBV4-1 to TRBJ1-2; D remains unclear. This specimen was unstimulated CD4+ T cells sorted from spleen or lymph node cells, taken before transplant. The sequence was collected from a human donor who was the organ donor for an intestinal transplant. The CDR3 bases are TGCGCCAGCAGCCAAATCGGCGGAAGTATGACGGCCTATGGCTACACCTTC. Amino acids: CASSQIGGSMTAYGYTF.